The TCR beta chain described here comes from a study of CXCR3-negative and CXCR3-positive naive CD8 T cells. Looking at the study overall: Sequencing gave about 135 million TRB reads overall, about 1.5 +/- 0.3 million per library. Overall study results and limits: Both naive subsets had comparably high diversity; memory CD8+ cells much lower. For naive cells, CXCR3-negative and CXCR3-positive subsets had similar TRBV-TRBJ usage; for memory cells, usage differed.

Of note for this clonotype: Its antigen is still unknown.

This CDR3 is 15 amino acids long. Per the germline V gene, CDR1 is ENHRY and CDR2 is SYGVKD. UMI labels and 5' RACE were used to prepare the TRB cDNA libraries. TCRdb reprocessed the 5' RACE reads, keeping one entry per CDR3 protein, no DNA. The data show about 120,000 distinct CDR3 sequences, and the top ten clones hold 0.45% to 0.6%. V and J are TRBV10-3 and TRBJ2-7; as DNA is missing, the TRBD1 call by TCRdb cannot be tested. This clonotype was obtained from a human donor in good health. Some clones in this sample may be carry-over from other donors' samples. What was sequenced was naive CXCR3- CD8+ T cells from blood. Subset defined: CD45RO-CCR7+CD27+CD95- naive CD8+ T cells lacking CXCR3 (TNR3-). The CDR3 reads CAIRISWTLSYEQYF.